Listed below are T cell receptor beta chains from one sample, sequenced in a study of blood T cells in healthy people across ages. TCRdb called the 5' RACE reads again in MiXCR, with one record for every CDR3 protein. In the table there are 700,000 to 950,000 distinct CDR3 sequences, approximately 43% of which are singletons. Sequenced input: blood. The receptors shown here come from a woman aged 55-69 years in good health. Both conserved end residues are part of each CDR3. The D gene is left open where the match is weak. The size of a clone is reported for some rows only, either as once, few or many, or as a class for expanded clones.

CDR3 length	V gene	J gene	clone size	D gene	CDR3 protein	CDR3 DNA
17	TRBV4-2	TRBJ2-2	.	.	CASSPQVNLRNTGELFF	TGTGCCAGCAGCCCCCAGGTGAACTTAAGGAACACCGGGGAGCTGTTTTTT
15	TRBV18	TRBJ2-1	few	TRBD1	CASSPGQERYNEQFF	TGTGCCAGCTCACCCGGACAGGAGAGATACAATGAGCAGTTCTTC
14	TRBV29-1	TRBJ2-4	.	TRBD1	CSVGEGQGGYGQYF	TGCAGCGTCGGAGAGGGACAGGGGGGTTACGGGCAGTACTTC
15	TRBV6-4	TRBJ2-1	many	TRBD2	CASSPLGGAYNEQFF	TGTGCCAGCAGTCCTTTGGGGGGGGCCTACAATGAGCAGTTCTTC
15	TRBV20-1	TRBJ2-5	.	TRBD2	CSARESGGVSETQYF	TGCAGTGCTAGAGAAAGCGGGGGGGTATCCGAGACCCAGTACTTC
15	TRBV9	TRBJ2-3	few	TRBD2	CASSTGLAGDDTQYF	TGTGCCAGCAGCACTGGACTAGCGGGGGACGATACGCAGTATTTT
15	TRBV7-3	TRBJ2-7	few	.	CASSLTSGSHGEQYF	TGTGCCAGCAGCTTAACCTCAGGGAGTCATGGTGAGCAGTACTTC
16	TRBV7-9	TRBJ2-5	.	TRBD2	CASSLATSGGQETQYF	TGTGCCAGCAGCTTAGCGACTAGCGGGGGTCAAGAGACCCAGTACTTC
13	TRBV7-6	TRBJ2-1	.	.	CASSLSLADEQFF	TGTGCCAGCAGCTTATCACTAGCCGATGAGCAGTTCTTC
18	TRBV20-1	TRBJ1-1	.	TRBD1	CSASAPGTADFGNTEAFF	TGCAGTGCTAGCGCACCCGGGACAGCTGACTTTGGGAACACTGAAGCTTTCTTT